What follows are 21 T cell receptor beta chains derived from one specimen sequenced in a study of early T cells in non-severe SARS-CoV-2 infection. TCRdb recomputed calls from the 5' RACE reads with MiXCR, one row per CDR3 protein. This table holds 86,000 or so distinct CDR3 sequences, more than 5% found once. The sequencing sample was made of whole blood. Receptors originate from an adult who was a healthcare worker with PCR-confirmed SARS-CoV-2 infection or an uninfected control (not recorded which).

The chain recombines TRBV2 with TRBJ2-3; 8 bases align to TRBD1. Germline CDR1 reads SNHLY; CDR2 reads FYNNEI. Germline trimming cut 6 bases from V and 2 bases from J; bases unmatched to any gene: 7. CDR3 length: 15 amino acids. CDR3 DNA: TGTGCCAGCAGGGACAGGGAAATTACCACAGATACGCAGTATTTT. Protein: CASRDREITTDTQYF.

The genes are TRBV5-5 and TRBJ1-1; a weak D match, TRBD1 (5 bases). Germline V CDR1 and CDR2: SGHKS, YYEKEE (reference sequence). The CDR3 consists of 14 residues. The V and J ends lost 0 bases and 3 bases respectively, with 9 bases between them. CDR3 amino acids: CASSLGAGHTEAFF. CDR3 bases: TGTGCCAGCAGCTTGGGTGCAGGGCACACTGAAGCTTTCTTT.

This clonotype came up a few times. The gene calls are TRBV6-2 or TRBV6-3 and TRBJ1-1; TRBD1 aligns across 8 bases. In germline, CDR1 is MNHEY, CDR2 SVGEGT. V lost 4 bases and J lost 4; bases outside the gene matches: 2. The CDR3 is 13 residues long. The CDR3 sequence: CASSLTGATEAFF. CDR3 DNA: TGTGCCAGCAGTTTGACAGGGGCCACTGAAGCTTTCTTT.

The J gene is TRBJ1-3, the V gene TRBV2; D is unresolved. The germline V gene encodes CDR1 SNHLY and CDR2 FYNNEI. V lost 7 bases and J 0 bases, leaving 13 bases between the germline ends. The CDR3 consists of 15 residues. The CDR3 spells CASIVGVFSGNTIYF. The CDR3 nucleotides read TGTGCCAGCATAGTTGGGGTCTTCTCTGGAAACACCATATATTTT. Supplemented by reference TRBV2 and TRBJ1-3, the full variable domain reads EPEVTQTPSHQVTQMGQEVILRCVPISNHLYFYWYRQILGQKVEFLVSFYNNEISEKSEIFDDQFSVERPDGSNFTLKIRSTKLEDSAMYFCASIVGVFSGNTIYFGEGSWLTVV.

This clonotype is deemed medium-sized. This chain connects TRBV4-3 to TRBJ1-3; no firm D call. CDR1 is LGHNA and CDR2 is YSLEER in the germline V gene. The CDR3 spans 15 residues. The germline V and J ends were trimmed by 4 bases and 0 bases, with 10 bases remaining between them. The CDR3 nucleotides are TGCGCCAGCAGCCCCAGAGCGATCTCTGGAAACACCATATATTTT. It encodes CASSPRAISGNTIYF.

This clonotype was detected only a few times. The chain links TRBV3-1 to TRBJ2-3, with 9 bases that match TRBD2. Per the germline V gene, CDR1 is LGHDT and CDR2 is YNNKEL (reference sequence). The CDR3 totals 18 residues. The V segment lost 4 bases and the J segment 1 base; nucleotides outside the gene matches: 12. For the CDR3, the DNA is TGTGCCAGCAGCCTAAATCTCCGGACTAGCGAGCGCACAGATACGCAGTATTTT. It translates to CASSLNLRTSERTDTQYF.

This clonotype was counted ten times or more. The chain combines TRBV12-3 or TRBV12-4 with TRBJ2-1; D ambiguous. V shed 6 bases and J shed 3 bases, with 6 bases lying between them. This CDR3 has 12 amino acids. CDR3 DNA: TGTGCCAGCAGGACTCGCTACAATGAGCAGTTCTTC. Its translation: CASRTRYNEQFF.

The rearrangement uses TRBV25-1 and TRBJ2-7, with 7 nucleotides matching TRBD2. The CDR3 runs 17 residues. Germline V gives CDR1 MGHDK, CDR2 SYGVNS. After removal of 7 bases from V and 0 bases from J, the junction contained 15 bases not matched to a gene. The CDR3 spells CASTGNTREGSSYEQYF. CDR3 nucleotides: TGTGCCAGCACCGGGAACACCAGGGAGGGGAGCTCCTACGAGCAGTACTTC.

This rearrangement joins TRBV20-1 to TRBJ2-5; D remains ambiguous. Deletions cut 3 bases from V and 2 bases from J, with 10 bases between. CDR1 DFQATT and CDR2 SNEGSKA come from the germline V gene (reference sequence). The CDR3 length is 13 residues. The CDR3 region is CSASKQTQETQYF. CDR3 nucleotides: TGCAGTGCTAGCAAGCAGACACAAGAGACCCAGTACTTC.

This clonotype was picked up many times. This sequence joins TRBV5-5 and TRBJ2-3; 8 nucleotides align to TRBD2. After removal of 0 bases from V and 1 base from J, the junction contained 7 bases not matched to a gene. CDR3 length equals 17 residues. Germline V lookup: CDR1 SGHKS, CDR2 YYEKEE (reference sequence). In nucleotides, the CDR3 is TGTGCCAGCAGCTTGGCGGGAGGGGGTCGGGGCACAGATACGCAGTATTTT. The encoded protein is CASSLAGGGRGTDTQYF.

This clonotype came up many times. V and J are TRBV5-5 and TRBJ2-5; no clear D. This CDR3 has 15 amino acids. The germline gives CDR1 SGHKS, CDR2 YYEKEE (reference sequence). V dropped 3 bases and J dropped 1 base, with 13 bases sitting between them. CDR3 amino acids: CASSSYGKPQETQYF. CDR3 DNA sequence: TGTGCCAGCAGCTCTTATGGGAAGCCCCAAGAGACCCAGTACTTC.

This clonotype was counted between two and nine times. J is TRBJ2-7 and V is TRBV25-1; the D is unclear. Per the germline V gene, CDR1 is MGHDK and CDR2 is SYGVNS. The V and J ends lost 4 bases and 5 bases respectively, with 3 bases between them. This CDR3 is built from 10 residues. Here the CDR3 DNA reads TGTGCCAGCAGTGGGGACGAGCAGTACTTC. Protein sequence: CASSGDEQYF.

This clonotype occurred many times. V usage is TRBV12-3 or TRBV12-4 and J usage is TRBJ2-1; D uncertain. V lost 3 bases and J 9 bases, leaving 9 bases between the germline ends. CDR3 length: 12 amino acids. The DNA for the CDR3 is TGTGCCAGCAGTTTTAGTCAGTTTGAGCAGTTCTTC. Translation: CASSFSQFEQFF.

This clonotype was observed at least ten times. The chain couples TRBV5-1 to TRBJ2-7; 9 positions match TRBD1. V lost 5 bases and J lost 6; bases outside the gene matches: 6. Germline loops: CDR1 SGHRS, CDR2 YFSETQ. This CDR3 spans 13 amino acids. CDR3 residues: CASRDSDRGEQYF. The CDR3 DNA follows: TGCGCCAGCAGAGATTCGGACAGGGGCGAGCAGTACTTC.

This clonotype was observed a handful of times. The genes are TRBV5-5 and TRBJ2-5; D is unresolved. V gave up 2 bases and J gave up 1 base, with 15 bases separating them. The germline V gene encodes CDR1 SGHKS and CDR2 YYEKEE (reference sequence). CDR3 length: 16 residues. Written as DNA, the CDR3 is TGTGCCAGCAGCTTCTCACCGGCTCCGAGCCAAGAGACCCAGTACTTC. Translated: CASSFSPAPSQETQYF.

This chain links TRBV6-2 or TRBV6-3 with TRBJ2-7; TRBD1 aligns across 7 bases. CDR1 is MNHEY, CDR2 SVGEGT, per germline. The V segment lost 8 bases and the J segment 2 bases; nucleotides outside the gene matches: 9. The CDR3 totals 14 residues. CDR3 amino acids: CASVTGVRPYEQYF. CDR3 nucleotide sequence: TGTGCCAGCGTTACAGGGGTGAGGCCCTACGAGCAGTACTTC.

This chain connects TRBV11-2 to TRBJ2-1, with D maybe TRBD1 (6 bases). The CDR3 extends over 13 amino acids. Trimming removed 4 bases from V and 6 bases from J, with 10 bases in between. Germline-derived CDR1 and CDR2 are SGHAT and FQNNGV. Here the CDR3 DNA reads TGTGCCAGCAGCTACGGGACACTCAATGAGCAGTTCTTC. Translating it yields CASSYGTLNEQFF.

The genes are TRBV6-5 and TRBJ1-3; no clear D. The length of the CDR3 is 15 residues. Trimming left V 0 bases short and J 4 bases short, with 10 bases between. Germline lookup yields CDR1 MNHEY and CDR2 SVGAGI. The CDR3 sequence is CASSYSPADGNTIYF. CDR3 DNA: TGTGCCAGCAGTTACTCCCCGGCAGACGGAAACACCATATATTTT.

The rearrangement links TRBV11-3 to TRBJ1-5; D may be TRBD1 (5 bases). V was trimmed by 2 bases and J by 6 bases, leaving 14 bases between them. The CDR3 runs 15 residues. Looked up from germline, CDR1 is SGHNT and CDR2 is YENEEA. The CDR3 region has the DNA TGTGCCAGCAGCTTACGAGGGGATGTTCGTCAGCCCCAGCATTTT. This sequence encodes CASSLRGDVRQPQHF. The full variable domain, in which reference TRBV11-3 and TRBJ1-5 provide the parts outside the CDR3, is EAGVVQSPRYKIIEKKQPVAFWCNPISGHNTLYWYLQNLGQGPELLIRYENEEAVDDSQLPKDRFSAERLKGVDSTLKIQPAELGDSAVYLCASSLRGDVRQPQHFGDGTRLSIL.

The sample holds a few counts of this clonotype. The rearrangement uses TRBV12-3 or TRBV12-4 and TRBJ1-1; 8 nucleotides agree with TRBD1. Trimming cost V 7 bases and J 4 bases; bases outside gene matches: 8. CDR3 length: 14 residues. CDR3 sequence: CASNPGRGLTEAFF. The CDR3, as DNA: TGTGCCAGCAACCCTGGCAGGGGGCTCACTGAAGCTTTCTTT.

Worth noting for this clonotype: A read error is possible here, since a much larger clone lies one base away. This chain joins TRBV6-5 and TRBJ2-3; tentatively, D is TRBD2 (6 bases). CDR1 is MNHEY, CDR2 SVGAGI, per germline. The length of the CDR3 is 15 residues. The CDR3 is CASRPGLRREDTPYF. The CDR3 DNA is TGTGCCAGTAGACCGGGACTCCGAAGGGAAGATACGCCGTATTTT.